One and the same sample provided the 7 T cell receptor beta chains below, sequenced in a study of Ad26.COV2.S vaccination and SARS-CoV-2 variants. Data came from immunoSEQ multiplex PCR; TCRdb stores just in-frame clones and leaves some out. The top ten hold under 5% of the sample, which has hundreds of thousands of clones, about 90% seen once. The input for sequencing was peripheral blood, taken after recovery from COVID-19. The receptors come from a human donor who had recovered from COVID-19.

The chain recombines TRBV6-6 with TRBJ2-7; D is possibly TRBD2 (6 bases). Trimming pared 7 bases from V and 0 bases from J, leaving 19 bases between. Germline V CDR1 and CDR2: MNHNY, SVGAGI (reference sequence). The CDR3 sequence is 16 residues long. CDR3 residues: CASNKGRAGSSYEQYF. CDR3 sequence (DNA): TGTGCCAGCAATAAGGGGCGGGCGGGGAGCTCCTACGAGCAGTACTTC.

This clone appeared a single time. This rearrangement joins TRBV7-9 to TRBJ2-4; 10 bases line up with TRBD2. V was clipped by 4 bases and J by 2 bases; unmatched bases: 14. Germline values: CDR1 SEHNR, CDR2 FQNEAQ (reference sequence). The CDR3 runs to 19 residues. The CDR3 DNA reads TGTGCCAGCAGCTCCCGAAGGCGGCTAGCGGGAGTGACCAAAAACATTCAGTACTTC. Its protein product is CASSSRRRLAGVTKNIQYF.

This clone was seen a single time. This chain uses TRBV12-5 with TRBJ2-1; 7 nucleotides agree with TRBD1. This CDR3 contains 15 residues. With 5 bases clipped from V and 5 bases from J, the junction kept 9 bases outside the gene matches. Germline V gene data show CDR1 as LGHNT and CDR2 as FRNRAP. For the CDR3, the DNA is TGTGCTAGTGGTCCCCTACAGGGGTCCCACAATGAGCAGTTCTTC. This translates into CASGPLQGSHNEQFF.

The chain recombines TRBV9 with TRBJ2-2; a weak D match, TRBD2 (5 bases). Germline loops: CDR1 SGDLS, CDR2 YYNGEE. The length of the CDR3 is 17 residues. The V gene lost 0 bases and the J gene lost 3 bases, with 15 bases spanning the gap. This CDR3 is CASSVAGSPRDTGELFF. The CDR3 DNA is TGTGCCAGCAGCGTAGCTGGGTCTCCGAGGGACACCGGGGAGCTGTTTTTT.

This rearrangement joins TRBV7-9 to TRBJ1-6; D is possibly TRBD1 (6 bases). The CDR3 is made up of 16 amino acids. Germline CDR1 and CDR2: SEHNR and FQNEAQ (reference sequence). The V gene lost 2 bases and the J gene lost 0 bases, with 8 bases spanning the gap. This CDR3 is CASSLQGSSYNSPLHF. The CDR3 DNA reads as TGTGCCAGCAGCTTACAGGGGAGCTCCTATAATTCACCCCTCCACTTT.

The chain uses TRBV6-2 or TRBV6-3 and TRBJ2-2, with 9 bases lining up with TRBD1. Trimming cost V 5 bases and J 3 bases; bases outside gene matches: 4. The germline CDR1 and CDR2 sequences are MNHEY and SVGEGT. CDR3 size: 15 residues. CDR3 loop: CASSRGQGHTGELFF. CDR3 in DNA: TGTGCCAGCAGTCGTGGACAGGGGCACACCGGGGAGCTGTTTTTT.

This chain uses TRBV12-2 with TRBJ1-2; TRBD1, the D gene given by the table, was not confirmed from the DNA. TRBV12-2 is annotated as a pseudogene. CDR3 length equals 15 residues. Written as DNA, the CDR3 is TGTGCAAGTCGCTCCTCGACAGGGGCGAACTATGGCTACACCTTC. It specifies CASRSSTGANYGYTF.